Described below is a single TCR beta chain sequence and its context. What it binds is not known. The sample is drawn from a study of monozygotic twins with inflammatory bowel disease. TCRalpha along with TCRbeta cDNA was subjected to two nested PCRs lasting 16 and 9 cycles. TCRdb re-called the 5' RACE reads, yielding one record per CDR3 amino acid sequence without DNA. The sample holds about 160,000 distinct CDR3 sequences. Whole-study findings and limits: Healthy co-twins showed greater TCRbeta diversity (inverse Simpson) than IBD patients.

Sequenced material: blood. The sequence was collected from a human donor with ulcerative colitis or Crohn's disease, or a healthy co-twin of an affected twin (not recorded which).

The CDR3 sequence is CSAQDRALDQPQHF. This chain joins TRBV20-1 and TRBJ1-5; the D call of TRBD1 rests on TCRdb alone, since no DNA is present to check it. Germline lookup yields CDR1 DFQATT and CDR2 SNEGSKA (reference sequence). The length of the CDR3 is 14 residues.